Listed below are T cell receptor beta chains from one sample, sequenced in a study of blood T cell repertoires in COVID-19. TCRdb's table, derived via immunoSEQ multiplex PCR, lists solely in-frame clones and lacks some. The top ten clones hold approximately 6.3% of a sample with fewer than 250,000 clones, around four fifths of them seen once. The sample comprised peripheral blood. The receptor set was obtained from a woman in her sixties with active or convalescent COVID-19. CDR3s include the opening cysteine and the closing phenylalanine or tryptophan. D genes are given only for firm matches. Clone size is stated in some rows and not others, as once, few, many or a class when expanded.

j_call | d_call | v_call | clone_size | cdr3_aa | cdr3_nt
TRBJ2-5 | TRBD1 | TRBV7-8 | . | CASSSGQANQETQYF | TGTGCCAGCAGCTCGGGACAGGCAAACCAAGAGACCCAGTACTTC
TRBJ2-5 | . | TRBV19 | . | CASSTPRGTRKQETQYF | TGTGCCAGTAGTACCCCAAGGGGCACAAGGAAACAAGAGACCCAGTACTTC
TRBJ2-1 | TRBD2 | TRBV3-1/TRBV3-2 | . | CASSQEASGIVDNEQFF | TGTGCCAGCAGCCAAGAAGCTAGCGGGATTGTTGACAATGAGCAGTTCTTC
TRBJ1-2 | . | TRBV5-6 | . | CASSPAGGGYGYTF | TGTGCCAGCAGTCCCGCTGGCGGGGGGTATGGCTACACCTTC
TRBJ1-5 | TRBD1 | TRBV30 | . | CAWSVRRGTGDQPQHF | TGTGCCTGGAGTGTAAGACGAGGGACAGGAGATCAGCCCCAGCATTTT
TRBJ2-1 | . | TRBV19 | . | CASSTPGTGLNEQFF | TGTGCCAGTAGTACCCCCGGGACGGGACTCAATGAGCAGTTCTTC
TRBJ1-2 | . | TRBV30 | . | CAWSARDFYGYTF | TGTGCCTGGAGTGCTCGGGATTTCTATGGCTACACCTTC
TRBJ1-1 | TRBD1 | TRBV4-2 | . | CASSQVGTGGTEAFF | TGTGCCAGCAGCCAAGTTGGGACAGGGGGCACTGAAGCTTTCTTT
TRBJ2-3 | TRBD1 | TRBV4-1 | . | CASRQGTGLSTDTQYF | TGCGCCAGCAGGCAGGGGACAGGTCTTAGCACAGATACGCAGTATTTT
TRBJ1-2 | . | TRBV9 | . | CASSVEGGLNYGYTF | TGTGCCAGCAGCGTAGAGGGGGGGCTTAACTATGGCTACACCTTC
TRBJ2-2 | . | TRBV5-6 | . | CASSTTRNTGELFF | TGTGCCAGCAGCACGACACGGAACACCGGGGAGCTGTTTTTT
TRBJ2-1 | . | TRBV3-1/TRBV3-2 | . | CASSPQGGARDEQFF | TGTGCCAGCAGCCCCCAAGGGGGGGCTAGGGATGAGCAGTTCTTC
TRBJ2-3 | TRBD2 | TRBV30 | . | CAWSVGGRVSDTQYF | TGTGCCTGGAGTGTGGGGGGGAGAGTCTCAGATACGCAGTATTTT
TRBJ1-2 | . | TRBV28 | . | CASSRDAGVWNGYTF | TGTGCCAGCAGCCGGGATGCAGGGGTTTGGAATGGCTACACCTTC
TRBJ2-1 | TRBD1 | TRBV4-2 | . | CASSRQDRDNEQFF | TGTGCCAGCAGCCGACAAGACAGGGACAATGAGCAGTTCTTC
TRBJ2-1 | TRBD1 | TRBV7-3 | . | CASSPTGGAGNEQFF | TGTGCCAGCAGCCCTACAGGGGGCGCGGGGAATGAGCAGTTCTTC
TRBJ1-2 | . | TRBV10-2 | once | CASSPGYYGYTF | TGCGCCAGTTCCCCGGGGTACTATGGCTACACCTTC
TRBJ2-3 | TRBD2 | TRBV15 | . | CATSRPTSGVTDTQYF | TGTGCCACCAGCAGGCCGACTAGCGGGGTTACAGATACGCAGTATTTT
TRBJ2-3 | TRBD2 | TRBV30 | . | CAWTSGRVGTDTQYF | TGTGCCTGGACGAGCGGGAGGGTTGGCACAGATACGCAGTATTTT
TRBJ2-5 | TRBD1 | TRBV19 | . | CASSPRTGSETQYF | TGTGCCAGTAGTCCACGGACAGGGTCAGAGACCCAGTACTTC
TRBJ1-2 | TRBD1 | TRBV10-2 | . | CASSRDRLNYGYTF | TGCGCCAGCAGCCGGGACAGACTTAACTATGGCTACACCTTC
TRBJ1-1 | . | TRBV9 | . | CASSSHGMNTEAFF | TGTGCCAGCAGCTCGCACGGGATGAACACTGAAGCTTTCTTT
TRBJ2-3 | TRBD1 | TRBV9 | . | CASSTQQGASTDTQYF | TGTGCCAGCAGCACCCAACAGGGGGCTAGCACAGATACGCAGTATTTT
TRBJ2-7 | TRBD1 | TRBV5-4 | . | CASRGQGGHEQYF | TGTGCCAGCAGGGGACAGGGAGGTCACGAGCAGTACTTC
TRBJ1-2 | TRBD1 | TRBV11-3 | . | CASSRDRGNYGYTF | TGTGCCAGCAGCCGGGACAGGGGAAACTATGGCTACACCTTC
TRBJ1-1 | TRBD1 | TRBV29-1 | . | CSAGQGAGNTEAFF | TGCAGCGCGGGACAGGGGGCGGGGAACACTGAAGCTTTCTTT
TRBJ2-5 | TRBD2 | TRBV5-1 | once | CASSLRTSGGGQETQYF | TGCGCCAGCAGCCTCCGGACTAGCGGGGGTGGCCAAGAGACCCAGTACTTC
TRBJ2-3 | . | TRBV9 | . | CASSVEGQGDTQYF | TGTGCCAGCAGCGTAGAGGGACAAGGAGATACGCAGTATTTT
TRBJ2-1 | TRBD2 | TRBV9 | . | CASSAIAGVAYNEQFF | TGTGCCAGCAGCGCAATAGCGGGAGTAGCTTACAATGAGCAGTTCTTC
TRBJ2-1 | TRBD2 | TRBV11-3 | . | CASSLESAGASDEQFF | TGTGCCAGCAGCTTAGAATCGGCGGGAGCTTCCGATGAGCAGTTCTTC
TRBJ2-3 | TRBD1 | TRBV7-8 | . | CASSSPGQGSTDTQYF | TGTGCCAGCAGCTCGCCGGGACAGGGTAGTACAGATACGCAGTATTTT
TRBJ2-3 | . | TRBV4-1 | many | CASSQEGYPMDTQYF | TGCGCCAGCAGCCAAGAGGGCTACCCCATGGATACGCAGTATTTT
TRBJ2-7 | TRBD2 | TRBV3-1/TRBV3-2 | . | CASSPFAGGYEQYF | TGTGCCAGCAGCCCTTTTGCGGGGGGTTACGAGCAGTACTTC
TRBJ2-3 | TRBD1 | TRBV18 | . | CASSPLRQGADTQYF | TGTGCCAGCTCACCGTTACGACAGGGGGCAGATACGCAGTATTTT
TRBJ1-5 | TRBD1 | TRBV10-3 | . | CAISDPGQGNQPQHF | TGTGCCATCAGTGACCCGGGACAGGGCAATCAGCCCCAGCATTTT
TRBJ1-4 | . | TRBV30 | . | CAWSVIQGGEKLFF | TGTGCCTGGAGTGTAATACAGGGAGGGGAAAAACTGTTTTTT
TRBJ1-5 | . | TRBV5-6 | . | CASTRAWSNQPQHF | TGTGCCAGCACTCGAGCGTGGAGCAATCAGCCCCAGCATTTT
TRBJ2-5 | TRBD2 | TRBV11-3 | . | CASSLGLAVQETQYF | TGTGCCAGCAGCCTGGGACTAGCGGTACAAGAGACCCAGTACTTC
TRBJ1-6 | . | TRBV28 | . | CASSVRGGAYSPLHF | TGTGCCAGCAGTGTTCGGGGGGGCGCATATTCACCCCTCCACTTT
TRBJ1-3 | . | TRBV18 | . | CASSRGWGRSSGNTIYF | TGTGCCAGCTCCCGAGGATGGGGGCGAAGCTCTGGAAACACCATATATTTT
TRBJ1-5 | . | TRBV5-1 | . | CASAPDSGNQPQHF | TGCGCCAGCGCCCCGGACAGTGGCAATCAGCCCCAGCATTTT
TRBJ1-2 | TRBD1 | TRBV5-1 | few | CASSLEGANYGYTF | TGCGCCAGCAGCTTGGAGGGGGCAAACTATGGCTACACCTTC
TRBJ1-2 | . | TRBV3-1/TRBV3-2 | once | CASSQGYYGYTF | TGTGCCAGCAGCCAAGGCTATTATGGCTACACCTTC
TRBJ1-1 | . | TRBV7-2 | . | CASSWGSLGGTEAFF | TGTGCCAGCAGCTGGGGGTCCTTGGGGGGCACTGAAGCTTTCTTT
TRBJ2-1 | TRBD2 | TRBV15 | . | CATSRAGLAGGSSYNEQFF | TGTGCCACCAGCAGAGCGGGACTAGCGGGAGGCAGCTCCTACAATGAGCAGTTCTTC
TRBJ1-5 | . | TRBV28 | . | CAGRGGEGQPQHF | TGTGCCGGCCGAGGGGGGGAGGGTCAGCCCCAGCATTTT
TRBJ2-1 | TRBD2 | TRBV7-8 | . | CASSLLAGDYNEQFF | TGTGCCAGCAGCTTGTTAGCGGGAGATTACAATGAGCAGTTCTTC
TRBJ2-3 | TRBD2 | TRBV5-1 | . | CASSPLAGGRSDTQYF | TGCGCCAGCAGCCCCCTGGCGGGGGGGCGTTCAGATACGCAGTATTTT
TRBJ1-1 | . | TRBV6-2/TRBV6-3 | . | CASSLYFDTEAFF | TGTGCCAGCAGTCTATATTTCGACACTGAAGCTTTCTTT
TRBJ1-2 | . | TRBV19 | . | CASSISETNYGYTF | TGTGCCAGTAGTATTTCAGAAACTAACTATGGCTACACCTTC
TRBJ2-3 | . | TRBV9 | . | CASSRLTSTDTQYF | TGTGCCAGCAGCCGACTAACTAGCACAGATACGCAGTATTTT
TRBJ2-2 | . | TRBV29-1 | . | CSVVPGNGELFF | TGCAGCGTTGTCCCGGGAAACGGGGAGCTGTTTTTT